These 27 T cell receptor beta chains came from one sample sequenced in a study of T-cell memory formation after mild COVID-19. In TCRdb, the 5' RACE reads were re-called with MiXCR into one record per CDR3 protein. Of hundreds of thousands of distinct CDR3 sequences in the sample, around a sixth were seen once. What was sequenced was PBMCs or a T cell subset sorted from them (not recorded which). Receptors were obtained from a man between 18 and 29 years old who had mild COVID-19 (a few samples of this study predate the infection). Cell type and time point are not known.

The CDR3 nucleotides read TGTGCCAGCAGAGCCATCCGGGGCCAGCCCCAGCATTTT. It yields the protein CASRAIRGQPQHF. This sequence joins TRBV6-5 and TRBJ1-5, with D tentatively TRBD1 (5 bases). The CDR3 is 13 amino acids. Trimming took 6 bases from V and 7 from J, leaving 13 bases between them. Germline V lookup: CDR1 MNHEY, CDR2 SVGAGI.

This clonotype was seen only a few times. V and J are TRBV10-3 and TRBJ2-7, with 12 bases fitting TRBD1. Germline V gene sequence: CDR1 ENHRY, CDR2 SYGVKD. The CDR3 loop spans 15 amino acids. V lost 3 bases and J lost 5; bases outside the gene matches: 5. The CDR3 coding sequence is TGTGCCATCAGTGAAACCGGGACAGGGGGCAACGAGCAGTACTTC. It specifies CAISETGTGGNEQYF.

This rearrangement joins TRBV10-3 to TRBJ2-5, with 8 positions matching TRBD1. V shed 4 bases, J shed 1 base, and the junction held 5 bases outside the gene matches. The germline CDR1 and CDR2 sequences are ENHRY and SYGVKD. This CDR3 has 15 residues. CDR3 loop: CAISAGTGIQETQYF. In DNA, the CDR3 is TGTGCCATCAGTGCCGGGACAGGCATCCAAGAGACCCAGTACTTC.

This clonotype was picked up a small number of times. The chain recombines TRBV5-1 with TRBJ2-3; TRBD2 matches 10 bases. Germline values: CDR1 SGHRS, CDR2 YFSETQ. This CDR3 has 17 residues. The V segment lost 4 bases and the J segment 4 bases; nucleotides outside the gene matches: 12. The CDR3 loop reads CASSLLAGALSPDTQYF. In DNA, the CDR3 is TGCGCCAGCAGCCTCCTAGCGGGGGCCCTCTCTCCAGATACGCAGTATTTT.

This chain connects TRBV4-2 to TRBJ2-1; 7 nucleotides agree with TRBD2. CDR3 length: 16 amino acids. CDR1 LGHNA and CDR2 YNFKEQ come from the germline V gene. V gave up 4 bases and J gave up 4 bases; unmatched junction bases: 10. The CDR3: CASSPSLADLYNEQFF. In nucleotides, the CDR3 is TGTGCCAGCAGCCCATCTCTAGCGGACCTATACAATGAGCAGTTCTTC.

The chain is built from TRBV5-5 and TRBJ2-1; 9 positions agree with TRBD2. Trimming cost V 4 bases and J 7 bases; bases outside gene matches: 12. Germline CDR1 is SGHKS and CDR2 is YYEKEE (reference sequence). The CDR3 consists of 16 residues. The CDR3 DNA reads TGTGCCAGCAGCCGCGCTGGGTTAGCGGGGGCAAATGAGCAGTTCTTC. Its translation is CASSRAGLAGANEQFF.

The chain employs TRBV10-3 and TRBJ2-7; D is perhaps TRBD2 (6 bases). Germline V lookup: CDR1 ENHRY, CDR2 SYGVKD. The CDR3 length is 15 residues. The germline V and J ends were trimmed by 4 bases and 3 bases, with 16 bases remaining between them. The CDR3 is CAISVGGQGIYEQYF. The CDR3 region has the DNA TGTGCCATCAGTGTAGGAGGGCAGGGAATCTACGAGCAGTACTTC.

This clonotype was found a few times. The chain has TRBV11-2 and TRBJ2-3; 8 bases agree with TRBD2. Germline lookup yields CDR1 SGHAT and CDR2 FQNNGV. Trimming cost V 0 bases and J 5 bases; bases outside gene matches: 13. CDR3 length: 18 amino acids. DNA for the CDR3: TGTGCCAGCAGCTTAGACTCGGGGGGGGCCTGGGGTAGAGATACGCAGTATTTT. It specifies CASSLDSGGAWGRDTQYF.

This clonotype appeared many times. The chain joins TRBV28 to TRBJ1-4; the D gene is possibly TRBD1 (6 bases). The CDR3 is made up of 14 amino acids. CDR1 is MDHEN and CDR2 is SYDVKM in the germline V gene. V lost 6 bases to trimming and J lost 5 bases, with 13 bases between them. As DNA, the CDR3 is TGTGCCAGCAGCACAGGGCCTCTCAATGAAAAACTGTTTTTT. Protein product: CASSTGPLNEKLFF.

This clonotype was found many times. J is TRBJ2-5 and V is TRBV4-3; 12 bases are a match to TRBD2. Germline V CDR1 and CDR2: LGHNA, YSLEER. This CDR3 is built from 16 residues. The ends lost 2 bases at V and 4 bases at J; junction bases unmatched: 5. This CDR3 is CASSQSWGLAGETQYF. CDR3 nucleotide sequence: TGCGCCAGCAGCCAATCTTGGGGACTAGCGGGAGAGACCCAGTACTTC.

This clonotype was recorded a few times. This chain links TRBV7-9 with TRBJ2-7; D unclear. The CDR3 runs to 13 residues. From germline, CDR1 is SEHNR and CDR2 FQNEAQ (reference sequence). V was clipped by 6 bases and J by 5 bases, with 14 bases between them. CDR3 loop: CASSSGPGNEQYF. The CDR3 DNA is TGTGCCAGCAGTTCGGGCCCTGGTAACGAGCAGTACTTC.

This clonotype was detected only a few times. This chain connects TRBV15 to TRBJ1-6; a weak D match, TRBD1 (5 bases). Trimming took 1 base from V and 6 from J, leaving 10 bases between them. The CDR3 has 15 amino acids. From germline, CDR1 is LNHNV and CDR2 YYDKDF (reference sequence). The CDR3 DNA reads as TGTGCCACCAGCAGAGGGGGGATGCGTAATTCACCCCTCCACTTT. Its translation is CATSRGGMRNSPLHF.

The gene calls are TRBV20-1 and TRBJ2-3; 7 positions match TRBD2. The CDR3 extends over 18 amino acids. Per germline, CDR1 DFQATT and CDR2 SNEGSKA (reference sequence). V dropped 5 bases and J dropped 1; count of bases not matched to a gene: 18. CDR3 DNA sequence: TGCAGTGCTCGCCCTACCCCGGGGACTACGGAACGCACAGATACGCAGTATTTT. Encoded protein: CSARPTPGTTERTDTQYF.

The rearrangement joins TRBV28 to TRBJ2-5; 7 nucleotides align to TRBD2. The V gene's germline CDR1 is MDHEN and CDR2 SYDVKM. Trimming removed 4 bases from V and 3 bases from J; junction bases left unmatched: 2. CDR3 length equals 13 residues. As DNA, the CDR3 is TGTGCCAGCAGTTACGGGGGGAAAGAGACCCAGTACTTC. Residues: CASSYGGKETQYF.

This clonotype turned up a few times. The rearrangement uses TRBV7-2 and TRBJ2-1; D remains ambiguous. CDR1 and CDR2 (germline): SGHTA, FQGNSA. Trimming removed 2 bases from V and 9 bases from J, with 8 bases in between. The CDR3 runs to 12 residues. This chain's CDR3 is CASSLQAGEQFF. CDR3 nucleotides: TGTGCCAGCAGCTTACAGGCCGGTGAGCAGTTCTTC. The variable domain in full, with the rest retrieved from reference TRBV7-2 and TRBJ2-1, is GAGVSQSPSNKVTEKGKDVELRCDPISGHTALYWYRQSLGQGLEFLIYFQGNSAPDKSGLPSDRFSAERTGGSVSTLTIQRTQQEDSAVYLCASSLQAGEQFFGPGTRLTVL.

This clonotype was counted only a few times. The chain uses TRBV18 and TRBJ2-7; D possibly corresponds to TRBD1 (6 bases). There are 15 residues in the CDR3. From germline, CDR1 is KGHSH and CDR2 LQKENI. V lost 3 bases to trimming and J lost 10 bases, with 22 bases between them. The CDR3: CASSPKDRPRRVQYF. The CDR3 bases are TGTGCCAGCTCACCGAAGGACAGACCCCGGCGCGTTCAGTACTTC.

This clonotype occurred a few times. CDR3 sequence: CATSNDRLKTGELFF. For the CDR3, the DNA is TGTGCCACCAGCAATGACAGGTTAAAAACCGGGGAGCTGTTTTTT. The chain has TRBV15 and TRBJ2-2; possible D gene TRBD1, 6 bases. Trimming pared 4 bases from V and 5 bases from J, leaving 14 bases between. Germline CDR1 LNHNV, CDR2 YYDKDF (reference sequence). The CDR3 consists of 15 residues.

This clonotype has just a few counts. The chain links TRBV7-2 to TRBJ2-5; tentatively, D is TRBD2 (7 bases). With 11 bases removed from V and 2 bases from J, the gap between germline ends came to 21 bases. Looked up from germline, CDR1 is SGHTA and CDR2 is FQGNSA. This CDR3 region has 15 residues. In DNA form, the CDR3 reads TGTGCCGTAGGACATCGGGGGGCTAAGCAAGAGACCCAGTACTTC. Translated: CAVGHRGAKQETQYF.

This clonotype was recorded a few times. The chain uses TRBV7-2 and TRBJ1-1; D possibly corresponds to TRBD1 (5 bases). CDR3 length equals 16 residues. Germline CDR1 and CDR2: SGHTA and FQGNSA. V was pared by 4 bases and J by 1 base, with 16 bases between. The CDR3 protein is CASSSGMGLRNTEAFF. CDR3 in DNA: TGTGCCAGCAGCTCGGGGATGGGACTCCGGAACACTGAAGCTTTCTTT. The full variable domain, completed using reference TRBV7-2 and TRBJ1-1, is GAGVSQSPSNKVTEKGKDVELRCDPISGHTALYWYRQSLGQGLEFLIYFQGNSAPDKSGLPSDRFSAERTGGSVSTLTIQRTQQEDSAVYLCASSSGMGLRNTEAFFGQGTRLTVV.

The chain has TRBV7-9 and TRBJ1-5, with D hard to call. Looked up from germline, CDR1 is SEHNR and CDR2 is FQNEAQ (reference sequence). This CDR3 has 12 amino acids. Trimming took 5 bases from V and 6 from J, leaving 8 bases between them. The CDR3 DNA sequence: TGTGCCAGCAGCCCCGGGGTTCAGCCCCAGCATTTT. Its translation: CASSPGVQPQHF.

This clonotype was seen only a few times. This sequence joins TRBV4-1 and TRBJ1-5; D gene ambiguous. Trimming took off 0 bases at V and 0 bases at J, with 9 bases between the two ends. The CDR3 loop spans 16 amino acids. Germline V gene sequence: CDR1 MGHRA, CDR2 YSYEKL. Here the CDR3 reads CASSQESGRSNQPQHF. CDR3 nucleotide sequence: TGCGCCAGCAGCCAAGAATCAGGACGTAGCAATCAGCCCCAGCATTTT.

This clonotype showed up just a few times. The rearrangement links TRBV4-1 to TRBJ2-1; TRBD1 matches 10 bases. The CDR3 totals 15 residues. V shed 5 bases and J 6 bases; nucleotides not matched to a gene: 7. CDR1 is MGHRA and CDR2 is YSYEKL in the germline V gene. The CDR3 DNA is TGCGCCAGCAGCGCCCGGGACAGGGGTGGCAATGAGCAGTTCTTC. Protein product: CASSARDRGGNEQFF.

As to this clonotype: Germline is not matched at one junction end, which may reflect a read error. The V and J genes are TRBV3-1 and TRBJ2-5; either TRBD1 or TRBD2 may fit D (6 bases each). The germline CDR1 and CDR2 sequences are LGHDT and YNNKEL (reference sequence). The CDR3 runs 16 residues. CDR3 amino acids: CASSQEEGGIQKTQYF. Here the CDR3 DNA reads TGTGCCAGCAGCCAAGAAGAGGGGGGCATCCAAAAGACCCAGTACTTC.

V usage is TRBV12-3 or TRBV12-4 and J usage is TRBJ2-7; the match to TRBD1 covers 9 bases. Unmatched junction bases numbered 6, after V lost 5 bases and J lost 4 bases. The CDR3 spans 14 residues. The DNA for the CDR3 is TGTGCCAGCAGTCCACAGGGGGCGCTTTACGAGCAGTACTTC. Translating gives CASSPQGALYEQYF.

The chain employs TRBV4-2 and TRBJ2-6; D perhaps matches TRBD2 (5 bases). The CDR3 has 17 amino acids. Germline lookup yields CDR1 LGHNA and CDR2 YNFKEQ. Deletions cut 3 bases from V and 0 bases from J, with 12 bases between. The DNA for the CDR3 is TGTGCCAGCAGCCAGGGAGCCCTGGTCTCTGGGGCCAACGTCCTGACTTTC. This codes for CASSQGALVSGANVLTF.

This clonotype was recorded a few times. This chain links TRBV7-9 with TRBJ1-5; no firm D call. The CDR3 is made up of 14 amino acids. Per germline, CDR1 SEHNR and CDR2 FQNEAQ (reference sequence). V was clipped by 5 bases and J by 2 bases, with 10 bases between them. CDR3 region: CASSTSGGNQPQHF. The CDR3 DNA sequence: TGTGCCAGCAGCACCAGCGGGGGCAATCAGCCCCAGCATTTT.

The chain recombines TRBV7-2 with TRBJ1-2, with TRBD1 matching over 8 bases. This CDR3 has 17 amino acids. The V segment lost 1 base and the J segment 2 bases; nucleotides outside the gene matches: 9. Per germline, CDR1 SGHTA and CDR2 FQGNSA. CDR3 nucleotides: TGTGCCAGCAGCTTAGGCTTCAGGGGGCGTTCAAACTATGGCTACACCTTC. Translated, it gives CASSLGFRGRSNYGYTF.